Shown below are 20 T cell receptor beta chains from a single sample sequenced in a study of vaccination effects on CD4 cells after COVID-19. Profiling relied on immunoSEQ multiplex PCR, and the TCRdb table lists in-frame clones only, not all of them. The sample comprises 71,000 or so clones, roughly three quarters of which are singletons, and approximately 4% rests with the top ten. These receptors' antigens are unknown. Using viral peptide pools, the ViraFEST assay grew out antigen-specific CD4+ T cells prior to sequencing. The culture ran for 9 to 11 days, and then CD4+ T cells were isolated. Absence of prior SARS-CoV-2 infection characterized the vaccine recipients, who showed negative nucleocapsid antibodies. The sequencing used CD4+ T cells from PBMCs cultured with HCoV-OC43 spike peptides, collected before COVID-19 vaccination. Subset specified: HCoV-OC43 spike overlapping peptide pool stimulation. Receptor source: a human donor who received a COVID-19 vaccine.

J is TRBJ1-4 and V is TRBV29-1, with unresolved D. There are 16 residues in the CDR3. V shed 4 bases and J shed 4 bases, with 19 bases lying between them. Germline lookup yields CDR1 SQVTM and CDR2 ANQGSEA. The CDR3 spells CSVVVVFGQVNEKLFF. The DNA for the CDR3 is TGCAGCGTTGTGGTAGTTTTTGGCCAGGTTAATGAAAAACTGTTTTTT.

V is TRBV2 and J is TRBJ1-1; D not resolved. The V end was cut by 3 bases, the J end by 7 bases, with 12 bases between. This CDR3 has 13 amino acids. CDR1 SNHLY and CDR2 FYNNEI come from the germline V gene. The CDR3 sequence: CASSDQLEGEAFF. CDR3 coding DNA: TGTGCCAGCAGTGATCAACTAGAGGGTGAAGCTTTCTTT.

This clone was seen once. This chain connects TRBV5-1 to TRBJ2-3; D is perhaps TRBD1 or TRBD2 (5 bases each). The CDR3 runs to 13 residues. Trimming left V 0 bases short and J 4 bases short, with 6 bases between. CDR1 is SGHRS, CDR2 YFSETQ, per germline. As DNA, the CDR3 is TGCGCCAGCAGCTTGGGGGGGTCAGATACGCAGTATTTT. It encodes CASSLGGSDTQYF.

The chain has TRBV20-1 and TRBJ1-2; TRBD1 agrees at 9 bases. Looked up from germline, CDR1 is DFQATT and CDR2 is SNEGSKA (reference sequence). V trimming: 3 bases; J trimming: 6 bases; junction bases outside the gene matches: 8. The CDR3 runs 14 residues. The CDR3 nucleotides read TGCAGTGCTAGTGTAACAGGGGGCGTTGATGGCTACACCTTC. Encoded protein: CSASVTGGVDGYTF.

The V and J genes are TRBV11-2 and TRBJ2-1, with 9 bases fitting TRBD1. The V gene's germline CDR1 is SGHAT and CDR2 FQNNGV. The CDR3 spans 15 residues. After removal of 1 base from V and 2 bases from J, the junction contained 0 bases not matched to a gene. In DNA, the CDR3 is TGTGCCAGCAGCTTAGGACAGGGGGCCTACAATGAGCAGTTCTTC. Its translation is CASSLGQGAYNEQFF.

This chain uses TRBV12-5 with TRBJ2-1; D may be TRBD1 (5 bases). Germline lookup yields CDR1 LGHNT and CDR2 FRNRAP. Trimming took 0 bases from V and 4 from J, leaving 19 bases between them. The CDR3 loop spans 18 amino acids. Here the CDR3 DNA reads TGTGCTAGTGGTTTGGTCCCCCTTGGGGCTTCCGGGTACAATGAGCAGTTCTTC. It codes for CASGLVPLGASGYNEQFF. Together with reference TRBV12-5 and TRBJ2-1, the CDR3 gives the full variable domain: DARVTQTPRHKVTEMGQEVTMRCQPILGHNTVFWYRQTMMQGLELLAYFRNRAPLDDSGMPKDRFSAEMPDATLATLKIQPSEPRDSAVYFCASGLVPLGASGYNEQFFGPGTRLTVL.

This clone was observed a few times. The chain uses TRBV6-2 or TRBV6-3 and TRBJ1-5, with D maybe TRBD1 (5 bases). CDR3 length equals 16 residues. Deletions cut 0 bases from V and 1 base from J, with 10 bases between. CDR1 MNHEY and CDR2 SVGEGT come from the germline V gene. CDR3 sequence: CASSYSGTVSNQPQHF. The CDR3 region has the DNA TGTGCCAGCAGTTACTCCGGGACGGTGAGCAATCAGCCCCAGCATTTT.

This sequence joins TRBV19 and TRBJ2-5, with TRBD1 identical over 9 bases. CDR3 length: 14 residues. V was pared by 4 bases and J by 2 bases, with 2 bases of the junction left unmatched. Germline-derived CDR1 and CDR2 are LNHDA and SQIVND (reference sequence). As DNA, the CDR3 is TGTGCCAGTAGTAAAGGACAGGGGCAAGAGACCCAGTACTTC. Translating it yields CASSKGQGQETQYF.

With regard to this clone: At one boundary the junction diverges from the germline segment, which might be a read error. The chain couples TRBV2 to TRBJ1-1; 12 bases are shared with TRBD1. This CDR3 has 15 residues. Looked up from germline, CDR1 is SNHLY and CDR2 is FYNNEI. The CDR3 reads CASSTTWPGQGATTF. CDR3 DNA sequence: TGTGCCAGCAGTACAACTTGGCCGGGACAGGGGGCTACGACCTTT.

V usage is TRBV12-3 or TRBV12-4 and J usage is TRBJ2-1, with 7 positions matching TRBD1. V lost 11 bases, J lost 7 bases, and 11 bases stayed unmatched. This CDR3 contains 13 residues. This chain's CDR3 is CAALRGRTNEQFF. The CDR3 DNA is TGTGCCGCCCTCAGGGGGAGAACGAATGAGCAGTTCTTC.

The chain has TRBV30 and TRBJ1-3; 9 bases fit TRBD1. V was pared by 0 bases and J by 7 bases, with 4 bases of the junction left unmatched. Germline V CDR1 and CDR2: GTSNPN, SVGIG (reference sequence). The CDR3 runs 14 residues. The chain's CDR3 is CAWSVNRGLNTIYF. The CDR3 region has the DNA TGTGCCTGGAGTGTTAACAGGGGGCTCAACACCATATATTTT.

This sequence joins TRBV28 and TRBJ1-2; D remains unclear. Between the trimmed V and J ends, which lost 3 bases and 4 bases, there was a span of 6 bases. From germline, CDR1 is MDHEN and CDR2 SYDVKM. The CDR3 runs to 12 residues. The CDR3 sequence: CASSFSSYGYTF. The CDR3 region has the DNA TGTGCCAGCAGTTTTTCTTCCTATGGCTACACCTTC.

The chain has TRBV27 and TRBJ2-7; 7 nucleotides match TRBD2. With V trimmed by 2 bases and J by 4 bases, 8 bases remained unmatched. The germline CDR1 and CDR2 sequences are MNHEY and SMNVEV (reference sequence). There are 15 residues in the CDR3. The CDR3 bases are TGTGCCAGCAGTTTACGGGAGGTGGAGATTTACGAGCAGTACGTC. Encoded protein: CASSLREVEIYEQYV.

V is TRBV6-6 and J is TRBJ2-3; 7 nucleotides match TRBD2. Germline CDR1 reads MNHNY; CDR2 reads SVGAGI (reference sequence). The CDR3 consists of 13 residues. Trimming took 5 bases from V and 11 from J; bases not matched to a gene: 10. The CDR3 nucleotides are TGTGCCAGCAGTCCACTGGAGTCGGGAGGGCAGTATTTT. This sequence encodes CASSPLESGGQYF.

This chain joins TRBV7-9 and TRBJ1-2; D might be TRBD1 (5 bases). The CDR3 is made up of 11 amino acids. Germline lookup yields CDR1 SEHNR and CDR2 FQNEAQ (reference sequence). V gave up 5 bases and J gave up 5 bases, with 6 bases separating them. The DNA of the CDR3 is TGTGCCAGCAGCCCAGGGTATGGCTACACCTTC. This sequence encodes CASSPGYGYTF. The full variable domain, rest sourced from reference TRBV7-9 and TRBJ1-2, is DTGVSQNPRHKITKRGQNVTFRCDPISEHNRLYWYRQTLGQGPEFLTYFQNEAQLEKSRLLSDRFSAERPKGSFSTLEIQRTEQGDSAMYLCASSPGYGYTFGSGTRLTVV.

As DNA, the CDR3 is TGTGCCACCAGCAGAGATGGGGCAGGGGGCGAAGGCTACACCTTC. Encoded protein: CATSRDGAGGEGYTF. This chain connects TRBV15 to TRBJ1-2; 8 bases line up with TRBD1. V was clipped by 0 bases and J by 8 bases; unmatched bases: 8. CDR1 LNHNV and CDR2 YYDKDF come from the germline V gene (reference sequence). The CDR3 sequence is 15 residues long.

V is TRBV5-1 and J is TRBJ1-1; D is perhaps TRBD1 (5 bases). The CDR3 is 17 residues long. The V end lost 0 bases, the J end lost 1 base, and 16 bases lay between the germline ends. Germline-derived CDR1 and CDR2 are SGHRS and YFSETQ. The CDR3 is CASSLGVTAPQNTEAFF. The CDR3 bases are TGCGCCAGCAGCTTGGGTGTGACAGCCCCTCAGAACACTGAAGCTTTCTTT.

This sequence joins TRBV29-1 and TRBJ2-7; D is perhaps TRBD1 (6 bases). Trimming shortened V by 4 bases and J by 4 bases, and 8 bases separated the two germline ends. CDR1 is SQVTM and CDR2 is ANQGSEA in the germline V gene. This CDR3 is 11 amino acids long. The CDR3 nucleotides are TGCAGCGTTGTACAGGGTTACGAGCAGTACGTC. The encoded protein is CSVVQGYEQYV.

V gene TRBV9 combines with J gene TRBJ2-1; D is perhaps TRBD2 (5 bases). The V gene lost 0 bases and the J gene lost 10 bases, with 11 bases spanning the gap. Germline V gene sequence: CDR1 SGDLS, CDR2 YYNGEE. The CDR3 extends over 13 amino acids. CDR3 sequence (DNA): TGTGCCAGCAGCGTAGACCTAGCCCGGGAGCAGTTCTTC. This translates into CASSVDLAREQFF. The full variable domain, rest sourced from reference TRBV9 and TRBJ2-1, is DSGVTQTPKHLITATGQRVTLRCSPRSGDLSVYWYQQSLDQGLQFLIQYYNGEERAKGNILERFSAQQFPDLHSELNLSSLELGDSALYFCASSVDLAREQFFGPGTRLTVL.

The chain is built from TRBV10-2 and TRBJ1-2; possibly TRBD1 for D (6 bases). This CDR3 spans 13 amino acids. Germline-derived CDR1 and CDR2 are WSHSY and SAAADI. Trimming left V 2 bases short and J 13 bases short, with 17 bases between. Written as DNA, the CDR3 is TGCGCCAGCAGTGAGCCGACAGGACAGCAGAGCACCTTC. Translation: CASSEPTGQQSTF.